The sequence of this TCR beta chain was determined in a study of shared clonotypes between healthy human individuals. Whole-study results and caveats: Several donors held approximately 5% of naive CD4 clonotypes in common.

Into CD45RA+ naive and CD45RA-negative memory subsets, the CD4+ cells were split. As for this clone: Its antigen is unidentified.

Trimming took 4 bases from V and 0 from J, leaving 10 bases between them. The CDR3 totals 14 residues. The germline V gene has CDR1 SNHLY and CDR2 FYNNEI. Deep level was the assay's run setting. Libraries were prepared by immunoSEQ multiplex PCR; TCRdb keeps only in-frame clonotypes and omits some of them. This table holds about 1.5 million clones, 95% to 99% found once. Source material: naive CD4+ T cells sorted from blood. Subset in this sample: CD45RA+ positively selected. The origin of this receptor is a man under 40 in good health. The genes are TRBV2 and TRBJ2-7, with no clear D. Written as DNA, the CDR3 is TGTGCCAGCAGTGTAAACGGGCCCTCCTACGAGCAGTACTTC. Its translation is CASSVNGPSYEQYF.